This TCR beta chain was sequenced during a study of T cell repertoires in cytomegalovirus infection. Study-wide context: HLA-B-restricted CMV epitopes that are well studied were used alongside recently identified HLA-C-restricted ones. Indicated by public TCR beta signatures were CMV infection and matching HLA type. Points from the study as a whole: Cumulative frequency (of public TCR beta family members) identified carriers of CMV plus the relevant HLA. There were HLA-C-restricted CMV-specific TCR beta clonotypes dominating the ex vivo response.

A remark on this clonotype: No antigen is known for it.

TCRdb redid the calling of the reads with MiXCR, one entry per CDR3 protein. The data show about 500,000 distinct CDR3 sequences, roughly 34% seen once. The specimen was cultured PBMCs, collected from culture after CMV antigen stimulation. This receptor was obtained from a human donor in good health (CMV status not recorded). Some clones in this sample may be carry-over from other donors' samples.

CDR3 loop: CATRGMNTEAFF. CDR3 coding DNA: TGTGCCACGCGGGGGATGAACACTGAAGCTTTCTTT. V and J are TRBV7-6 and TRBJ1-1; maybe TRBD1 (5 bases). This CDR3 contains 12 residues. CDR1 SGHVS and CDR2 FNYEAQ come from the germline V gene. Trimming cost V 10 bases and J 0 bases, with 9 bases left between them.